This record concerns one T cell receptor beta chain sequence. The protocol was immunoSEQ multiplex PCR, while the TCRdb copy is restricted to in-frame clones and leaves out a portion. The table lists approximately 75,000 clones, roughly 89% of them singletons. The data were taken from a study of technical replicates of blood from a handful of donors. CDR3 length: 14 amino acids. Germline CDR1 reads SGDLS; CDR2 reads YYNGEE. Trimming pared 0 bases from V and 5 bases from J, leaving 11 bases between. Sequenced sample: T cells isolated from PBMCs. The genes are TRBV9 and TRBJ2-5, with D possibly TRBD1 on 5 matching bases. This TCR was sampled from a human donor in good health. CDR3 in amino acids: CASSVGSGLETQYF. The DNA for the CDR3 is TGTGCCAGCAGCGTAGGGTCAGGGCTGGAGACCCAGTACTTC.